A selection of T cell receptor beta chains follows, all from one sample in a study of radiotherapy plus CTLA-4 blockade in lung cancer. This table comes from immunoSEQ multiplex PCR, and its TCRdb copy is limited to in-frame clones, with some not included. The data contain 45,000 to 55,000 clones, 82% of them singletons. Sequencing was performed on peripheral blood, taken from a patient treated with radiotherapy plus ipilimumab. The source is a human donor with non-small cell lung cancer who had stable disease on radiotherapy plus ipilimumab. Both conserved end residues are part of each CDR3. A D gene is named only where the DNA matches it firmly. The listing skips clone size in some rows; elsewhere it reads once, few, many or a size class.

TRBD1 TRBJ2-7 - TRBV19 TGTGCCACCTCGGACAGGGTCCACGAGCAGTACTTC CATSDRVHEQYF
- TRBJ1-3 - TRBV7-2 TGTGCCAGCAGCCTCACGGGCTCTGGAAACACCATATATTTT CASSLTGSGNTIYF
TRBD1 TRBJ2-5 - TRBV2 TGTGCCAGCAGCCCCCTGGGACAGGGCTTAGGGACCCAGTACTTC CASSPLGQGLGTQYF
- TRBJ1-1 - TRBV28 TGTGCCAGCAGTCCTTCGGACACTGAAGCTTTCTTT CASSPSDTEAFF
TRBD1 TRBJ2-5 - TRBV9 TGTGCCAGCAGCGTAACAGGGGGGTCAGAGACCCAGTACTTC CASSVTGGSETQYF
TRBD1 TRBJ2-2 - TRBV5-4 TGTGCCAGCAGCTTGCCTCCGGGACAGGGGGCGAACACCGGGGAGCTGTTTTTT CASSLPPGQGANTGELFF
- TRBJ1-1 - TRBV5-8 TGTGCCAGCAGCCCACCGTCCAGTTGGCGAGGGAACACTGAAGCTTTCTTT CASSPPSSWRGNTEAFF
- TRBJ1-5 - TRBV5-4 TGTGCCAGCAGCTTGGACGGTCATAGCAATCAGCCCCAGCATTTT CASSLDGHSNQPQHF
- TRBJ1-4 - TRBV6-1 TGTGCCAGCAGCCCCGTGCAGGGAAATGAAAAACTGTTTTTT CASSPVQGNEKLFF
TRBD1 TRBJ1-2 - TRBV11-2 TGTGCCAGCAGCTTCACCGGGACAGGGGGCGCGGGTAACTATGGCTACACCTTC CASSFTGTGGAGNYGYTF
TRBD1 TRBJ2-7 - TRBV6-5 TGTGCCAGCAGTTCGCGAACAGGGGGCGAGCAGTACTTC CASSSRTGGEQYF
- TRBJ2-7 - TRBV28 TGTGCCAGCAGTTCCTCGGGACTCCGGTACGAGCAGTACTTC CASSSSGLRYEQYF
- TRBJ2-3 - TRBV6-5 TGTGCCAGCAGGAAGAGCGGGACAAGTCCAGATACGCAGTATTTT CASRKSGTSPDTQYF
- TRBJ1-1 - TRBV7-2 TGTGCCAGCAGCCCCCGACAGAGGGGAGGTGAAGCTTTCTTT CASSPRQRGGEAFF
TRBD2 TRBJ2-3 - TRBV2 TGTGCCAGCAGTGAACTCACTATAGCGGGAGGGAGCACAGATACGCAGTATTTT CASSELTIAGGSTDTQYF
- TRBJ1-5 few TRBV6-1 TGTGCCAGCAGTGGACAGCCTAATCAGCCCCAGCATTTT CASSGQPNQPQHF
- TRBJ1-3 - TRBV11-2 TGTGCCAGCAGCACGACATTCTCTGGAAACACCATATATTTT CASSTTFSGNTIYF
- TRBJ1-1 - TRBV28 TGTGCCAGCAGGGTTCCCTGGACAACTGGGGACACTGAAGCTTTCTTT CASRVPWTTGDTEAFF
- TRBJ1-3 - TRBV30 TGTGCCTGGAGTGTCTTACGACGGGCAGGGGAACTGCCTTACTCTGGAAACACCATATATTTT CAWSVLRRAGELPYSGNTIYF
TRBD2 TRBJ2-7 - TRBV27 TGTGCCAGCAGCCCTAGCGGGAGTTTGTACGAGCAGTACTTC CASSPSGSLYEQYF
TRBD1 TRBJ2-2 - TRBV11-2 TGTGCCAGCAGACGGGGACAGGGGGGCGCCGGGGAGCTGTTTTTT CASRRGQGGAGELFF
TRBD2 TRBJ2-3 once TRBV6-1 TGTGCCAGCCGACTAGCGCTAACAGATACGCAGTATTTT CASRLALTDTQYF
- TRBJ2-5 - TRBV9 TGTGCCAGCAGCGTAAGAGGAGAGACCCAGTACTTC CASSVRGETQYF
- TRBJ2-1 - TRBV7-2 TGTGCCAGCAGCCTGACTATCTCCTACAATGAGCAGTTCTTC CASSLTISYNEQFF
TRBD2 TRBJ2-1 - TRBV7-2 TGTGCCAGCAGCCTGGGACTAGCGGGAGTCAATGAGCAGTTCTTC CASSLGLAGVNEQFF
- TRBJ2-5 - TRBV4-3 TGCGCCAGCAGCCAGAACGCGGCCCGTAGAGAGACCCAGTACTTC CASSQNAARRETQYF
TRBD1 TRBJ2-3 - TRBV30 TGTGCCTGGGGGTTAGGGGGCGTCACAGATACGCAGTATTTT CAWGLGGVTDTQYF
TRBD2 TRBJ2-3 - TRBV7-2 TGTGCCAGCAGCTTTCGGGGGGCACTAGCGGGAGCAGATACGCAGTATTTT CASSFRGALAGADTQYF
- TRBJ2-7 - TRBV7-3 TGTGCCAGCAGCTTTGGACCCCCTTTAGGGAGGGAGCAGTACTTC CASSFGPPLGREQYF
- TRBJ1-5 few TRBV27 TGTGCCAGCAGTTACCAGGGGCTCAATCAGCCCCAGCATTTT CASSYQGLNQPQHF
TRBD1 TRBJ2-7 - TRBV6-5 TGTGCCAGCAGTCAGACAGGGTTCTACGAGCAGTACTTC CASSQTGFYEQYF
TRBD1 TRBJ1-4 - TRBV7-9 TGTGCCAGCAGCGCCCATATCCTCACACAGGGGGGATATGAAAAACTGTTTTTT CASSAHILTQGGYEKLFF
TRBD1 TRBJ2-5 - TRBV7-8 TGTGCCAGCAGCAACTCCGCCGGGACAGACAACCAGTACTTC CASSNSAGTDNQYF
- TRBJ1-2 - TRBV10-3 TGTGCCATCAGTGAATCGAAGACAGCCTCTAACTATGGCTACACCTTC CAISESKTASNYGYTF
- TRBJ2-7 - TRBV7-9 TGTGCCAGCAGCCCCGGTGTGCCTTCCTACGAGCAGTACTTC CASSPGVPSYEQYF
TRBD1 TRBJ1-1 - TRBV4-3 TGCGCCAGCAGCCCCAGACAGGGGACTCTGAACACTGAAGCTTTCTTT CASSPRQGTLNTEAFF
- TRBJ1-2 few TRBV9 TGTGCCAGCTTGGGCTTAAAGGGGGCTAACTATGGCTACACCTTC CASLGLKGANYGYTF
TRBD2 TRBJ2-3 - TRBV5-1 TGCGCCAGCAGCTTGAGGCTAGCGGGAGTGATAGATACGCAGTATTTT CASSLRLAGVIDTQYF
TRBD1 TRBJ2-7 - TRBV5-1 TGCGCCAGCAGCTTGGGGGGCAGGGGGCCTTACTACGAGCAGTACTTC CASSLGGRGPYYEQYF
- TRBJ2-7 - TRBV28 TGTGCCAGCAGTCCAGACAGGTGGGGCATAGGGCCTACCTACGAGCAGTACTTC CASSPDRWGIGPTYEQYF
TRBD1 TRBJ2-5 - TRBV5-1 TGCGCCAGCAGCTCACAGGGGGCGGAGACCCAGTACTTC CASSSQGAETQYF
TRBD2 TRBJ2-1 - TRBV5-3 TGTGCCGGGAGACTAAAGCGGGAGTACGATGAGCAGTTCTTC CAGRLKREYDEQFF
- TRBJ1-5 - TRBV4-2 TGTGCCAGCAGCCGAGGCAATCAGCCCCAGCATTTT CASSRGNQPQHF
- TRBJ2-3 few TRBV4-2 TGTGCCAGCAGCCAAGTAAGGGGTGATACGCAGTATTTT CASSQVRGDTQYF
- TRBJ1-5 few TRBV15 TGTGCCACCAGCAGCTCCGCCCATCGGGGGGCGAGCAATCAGCCCCAGCATTTT CATSSSAHRGASNQPQHF
TRBD1 TRBJ2-7 once TRBV7-6 TGTGCCAGCAGCCCTGGGGGTCGTTCTCGACAGGGGGCCTCCTACGAGCAGTACTTC CASSPGGRSRQGASYEQYF
TRBD2 TRBJ2-7 - TRBV27 TGTGCCAGCAGTTTAGGTAGCGGGATATTTTACGAGCAGTACTTC CASSLGSGIFYEQYF
- TRBJ1-4 - TRBV18 TGTGCCAGCTCAACGGTCCGTGCAACTAATGAAAAACTGTTTTTT CASSTVRATNEKLFF
TRBD1 TRBJ1-1 - TRBV29-1 TGCAGCGTCACGGGACAGGGGAACACTGAAGCTTTCTTT CSVTGQGNTEAFF
- TRBJ2-7 - TRBV11-3 TGTGCCAGCAGCTTGGGGGCAGGTAGCAACGAGCAGTACTTC CASSLGAGSNEQYF
- TRBJ2-2 once TRBV7-3 TGTGCCAGCAGTCCCTCGGGGAGGCACACCGGGGAGCTGTTTTTT CASSPSGRHTGELFF